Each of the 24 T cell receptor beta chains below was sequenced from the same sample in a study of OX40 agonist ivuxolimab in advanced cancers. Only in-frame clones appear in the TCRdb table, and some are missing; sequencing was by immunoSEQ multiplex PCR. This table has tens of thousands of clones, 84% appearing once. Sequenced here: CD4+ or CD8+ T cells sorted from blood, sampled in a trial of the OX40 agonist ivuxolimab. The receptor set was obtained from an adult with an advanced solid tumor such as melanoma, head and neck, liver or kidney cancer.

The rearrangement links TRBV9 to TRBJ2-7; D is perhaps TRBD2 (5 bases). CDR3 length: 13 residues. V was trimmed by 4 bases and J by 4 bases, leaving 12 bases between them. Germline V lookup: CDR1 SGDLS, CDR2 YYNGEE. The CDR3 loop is CASSPSGAYEQYF. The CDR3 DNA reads TGTGCCAGCAGCCCAAGCGGAGCTTACGAGCAGTACTTC.

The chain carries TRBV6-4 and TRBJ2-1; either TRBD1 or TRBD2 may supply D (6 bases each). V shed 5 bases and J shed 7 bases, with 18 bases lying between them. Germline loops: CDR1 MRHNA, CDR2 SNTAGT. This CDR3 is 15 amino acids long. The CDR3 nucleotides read TGTGCCAGCAGTAAGGGCCTAGAGGGGGGTAATGAGCAGTTCTTC. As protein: CASSKGLEGGNEQFF.

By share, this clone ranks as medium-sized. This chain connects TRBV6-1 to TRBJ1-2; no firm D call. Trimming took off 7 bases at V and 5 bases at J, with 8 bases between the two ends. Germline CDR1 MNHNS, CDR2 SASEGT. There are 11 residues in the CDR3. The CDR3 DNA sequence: TGTGCCAGCATCGAAGAGTATGGCTACACCTTC. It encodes CASIEEYGYTF.

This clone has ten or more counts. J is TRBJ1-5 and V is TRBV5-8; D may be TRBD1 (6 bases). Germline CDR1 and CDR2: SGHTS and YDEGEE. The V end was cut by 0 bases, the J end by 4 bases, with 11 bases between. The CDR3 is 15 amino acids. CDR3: CASSLVEGGNQPQHF. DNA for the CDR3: TGTGCCAGCAGCTTGGTAGAGGGGGGGAATCAGCCCCAGCATTTT.

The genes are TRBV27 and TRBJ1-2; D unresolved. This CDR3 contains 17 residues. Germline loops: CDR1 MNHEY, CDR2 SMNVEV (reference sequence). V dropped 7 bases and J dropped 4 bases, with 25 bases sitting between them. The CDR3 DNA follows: TGTGCCAGCACCTTCCTCCCTGTCGCCACCCAGTTCTATGGCTACACCTTC. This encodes CASTFLPVATQFYGYTF.

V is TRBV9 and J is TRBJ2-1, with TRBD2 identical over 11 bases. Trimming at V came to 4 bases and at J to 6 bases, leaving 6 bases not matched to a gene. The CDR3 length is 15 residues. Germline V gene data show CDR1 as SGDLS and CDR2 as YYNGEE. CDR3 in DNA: TGTGCCAGCAGCCCTAGCGGGGGGCTCTTCAATGAGCAGTTCTTC. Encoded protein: CASSPSGGLFNEQFF.

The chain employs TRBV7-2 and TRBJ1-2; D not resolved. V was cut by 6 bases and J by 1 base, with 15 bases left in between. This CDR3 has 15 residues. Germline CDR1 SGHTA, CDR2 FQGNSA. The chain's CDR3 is CASRPDGSRNYGYTF. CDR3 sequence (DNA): TGTGCCAGCAGACCGGACGGCTCTCGTAACTATGGCTACACCTTC. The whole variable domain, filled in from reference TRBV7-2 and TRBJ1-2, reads GAGVSQSPSNKVTEKGKDVELRCDPISGHTALYWYRQSLGQGLEFLIYFQGNSAPDKSGLPSDRFSAERTGGSVSTLTIQRTQQEDSAVYLCASRPDGSRNYGYTFGSGTRLTVV.

This CDR3 reads CASSGGTSGTDTQYF. CDR3 nucleotide sequence: TGTGCCAGCAGCGGGGGGACTAGCGGCACAGATACGCAGTATTTT. The chain couples TRBV9 to TRBJ2-3; TRBD2 agrees at 10 bases. Losses at the gene ends were 3 bases for V and 1 base for J; bases not matched to a gene: 2. Germline CDR1 reads SGDLS; CDR2 reads YYNGEE. The CDR3 sequence is 15 residues long.

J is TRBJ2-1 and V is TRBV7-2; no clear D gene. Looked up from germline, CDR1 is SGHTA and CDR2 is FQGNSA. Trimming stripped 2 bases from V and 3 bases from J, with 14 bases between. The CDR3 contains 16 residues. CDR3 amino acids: CASSLRFPLYYNEQFF. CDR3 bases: TGTGCCAGCAGCTTACGGTTTCCTTTATACTACAATGAGCAGTTCTTC.

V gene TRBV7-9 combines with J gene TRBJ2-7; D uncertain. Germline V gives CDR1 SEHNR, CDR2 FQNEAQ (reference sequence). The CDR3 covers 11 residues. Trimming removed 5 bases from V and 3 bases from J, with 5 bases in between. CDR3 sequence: CASSGNYEQYF. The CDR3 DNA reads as TGTGCCAGCAGCGGGAACTACGAGCAGTACTTC. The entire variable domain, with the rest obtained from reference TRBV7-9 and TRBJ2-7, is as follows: DTGVSQNPRHKITKRGQNVTFRCDPISEHNRLYWYRQTLGQGPEFLTYFQNEAQLEKSRLLSDRFSAERPKGSFSTLEIQRTEQGDSAMYLCASSGNYEQYFGPGTRLTVT.

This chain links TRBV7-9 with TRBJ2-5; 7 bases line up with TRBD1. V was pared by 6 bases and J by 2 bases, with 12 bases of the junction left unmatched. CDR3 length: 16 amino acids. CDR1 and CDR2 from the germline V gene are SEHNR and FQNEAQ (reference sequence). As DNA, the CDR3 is TGTGCCAGCAGACCCACGACAGGGAAAATTCAAGAGACCCAGTACTTC. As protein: CASRPTTGKIQETQYF.

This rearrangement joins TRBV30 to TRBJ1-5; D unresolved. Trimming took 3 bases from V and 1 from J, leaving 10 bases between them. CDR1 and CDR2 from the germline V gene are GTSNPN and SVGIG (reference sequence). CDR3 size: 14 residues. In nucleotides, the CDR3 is TGTGCCTGGAGGCTAGGACCAAGCAATCAGCCCCAGCATTTT. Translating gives CAWRLGPSNQPQHF.

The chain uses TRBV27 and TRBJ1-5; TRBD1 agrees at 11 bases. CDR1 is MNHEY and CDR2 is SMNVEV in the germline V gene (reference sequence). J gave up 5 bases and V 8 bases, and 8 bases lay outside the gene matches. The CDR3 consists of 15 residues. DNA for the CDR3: TGTGCCAGCGGTCCCGGGACAGGGGGTTATCAGCCCCAGCATTTT. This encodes CASGPGTGGYQPQHF.

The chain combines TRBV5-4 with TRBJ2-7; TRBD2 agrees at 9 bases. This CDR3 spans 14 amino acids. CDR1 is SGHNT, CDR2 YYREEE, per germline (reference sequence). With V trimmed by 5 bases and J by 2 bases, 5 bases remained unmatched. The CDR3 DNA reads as TGTGCCAGCAGGATTAGCGGGAGCCCCTACGAGCAGTACTTC. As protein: CASRISGSPYEQYF.

This CDR3 is CASSLVPTSGRNEQYF. The CDR3 region has the DNA TGTGCCAGCAGCTTAGTCCCGACTAGCGGGAGAAACGAGCAGTACTTC. The chain uses TRBV11-2 and TRBJ2-7; the match to TRBD2 covers 12 bases. The junction had 6 bases not matched to a gene; V was cut back by 1 base and J by 5 bases. Germline assignment: CDR1 SGHAT and CDR2 FQNNGV. CDR3 length: 16 residues.

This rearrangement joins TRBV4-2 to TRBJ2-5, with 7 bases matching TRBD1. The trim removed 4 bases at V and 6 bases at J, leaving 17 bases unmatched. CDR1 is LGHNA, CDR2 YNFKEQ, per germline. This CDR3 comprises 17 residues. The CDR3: CASSPTRTGVGAKTQYF. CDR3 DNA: TGTGCCAGCAGCCCCACCAGGACAGGCGTGGGGGCCAAGACCCAGTACTTC.

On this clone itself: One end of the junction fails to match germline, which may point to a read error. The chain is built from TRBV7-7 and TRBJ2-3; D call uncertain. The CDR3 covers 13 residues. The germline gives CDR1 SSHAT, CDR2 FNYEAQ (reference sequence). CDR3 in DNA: TGTGCTAGCAGCTTAGGACGCGCAGATACGCAGTATTTT. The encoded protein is CASSLGRADTQYF.

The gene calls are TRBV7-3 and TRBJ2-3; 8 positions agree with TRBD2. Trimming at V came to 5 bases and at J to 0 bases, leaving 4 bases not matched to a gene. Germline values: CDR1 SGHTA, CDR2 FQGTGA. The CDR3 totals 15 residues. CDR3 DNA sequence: TGTGCCAGCAGCGCGACTAGCGCTAGCACAGATACGCAGTATTTT. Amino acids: CASSATSASTDTQYF.

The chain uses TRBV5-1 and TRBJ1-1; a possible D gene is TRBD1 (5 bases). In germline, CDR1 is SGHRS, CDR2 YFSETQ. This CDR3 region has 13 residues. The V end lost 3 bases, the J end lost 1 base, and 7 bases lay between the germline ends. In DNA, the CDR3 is TGCGCCAGCAGCTGGGACGGGAACACTGAAGCTTTCTTT. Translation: CASSWDGNTEAFF. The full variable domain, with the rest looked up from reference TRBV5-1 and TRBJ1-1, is KAGVTQTPRYLIKTRGQQVTLSCSPISGHRSVSWYQQTPGQGLQFLFEYFSETQRNKGNFPGRFSGRQFSNSRSEMNVSTLELGDSALYLCASSWDGNTEAFFGQGTRLTVV.

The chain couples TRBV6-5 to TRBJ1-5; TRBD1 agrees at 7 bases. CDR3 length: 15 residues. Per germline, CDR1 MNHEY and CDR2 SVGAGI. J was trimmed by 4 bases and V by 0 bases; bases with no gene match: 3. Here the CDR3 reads CASSYSGQQNQPQHF. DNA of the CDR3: TGTGCCAGCAGTTACTCGGGACAGCAGAATCAGCCCCAGCATTTT.

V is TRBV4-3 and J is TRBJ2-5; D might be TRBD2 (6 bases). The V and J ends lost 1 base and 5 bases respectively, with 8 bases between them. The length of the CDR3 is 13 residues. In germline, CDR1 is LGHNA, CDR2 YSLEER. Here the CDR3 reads CASSQASAETQYF. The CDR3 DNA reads TGCGCCAGCAGCCAAGCTAGCGCGGAGACCCAGTACTTC.

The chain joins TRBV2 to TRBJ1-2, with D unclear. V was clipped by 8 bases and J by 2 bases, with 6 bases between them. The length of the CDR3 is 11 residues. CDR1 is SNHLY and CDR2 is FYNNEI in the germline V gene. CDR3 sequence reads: CASAENYGYTF. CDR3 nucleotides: TGTGCCAGCGCGGAAAACTATGGCTACACCTTC. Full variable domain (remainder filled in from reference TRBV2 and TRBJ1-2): EPEVTQTPSHQVTQMGQEVILRCVPISNHLYFYWYRQILGQKVEFLVSFYNNEISEKSEIFDDQFSVERPDGSNFTLKIRSTKLEDSAMYFCASAENYGYTFGSGTRLTVV.

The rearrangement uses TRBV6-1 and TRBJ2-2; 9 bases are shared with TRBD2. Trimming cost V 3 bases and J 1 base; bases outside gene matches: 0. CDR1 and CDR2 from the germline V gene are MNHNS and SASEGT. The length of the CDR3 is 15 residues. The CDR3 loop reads CASSETSGNTGELFF. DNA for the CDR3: TGTGCCAGCAGTGAGACTAGCGGGAACACCGGGGAGCTGTTTTTT.

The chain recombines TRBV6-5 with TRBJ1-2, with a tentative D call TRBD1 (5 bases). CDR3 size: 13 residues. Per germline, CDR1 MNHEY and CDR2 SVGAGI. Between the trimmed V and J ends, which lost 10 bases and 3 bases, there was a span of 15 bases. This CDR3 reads CATRMGGDYGYTF. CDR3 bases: TGTGCCACCAGAATGGGGGGGGACTATGGCTACACCTTC.